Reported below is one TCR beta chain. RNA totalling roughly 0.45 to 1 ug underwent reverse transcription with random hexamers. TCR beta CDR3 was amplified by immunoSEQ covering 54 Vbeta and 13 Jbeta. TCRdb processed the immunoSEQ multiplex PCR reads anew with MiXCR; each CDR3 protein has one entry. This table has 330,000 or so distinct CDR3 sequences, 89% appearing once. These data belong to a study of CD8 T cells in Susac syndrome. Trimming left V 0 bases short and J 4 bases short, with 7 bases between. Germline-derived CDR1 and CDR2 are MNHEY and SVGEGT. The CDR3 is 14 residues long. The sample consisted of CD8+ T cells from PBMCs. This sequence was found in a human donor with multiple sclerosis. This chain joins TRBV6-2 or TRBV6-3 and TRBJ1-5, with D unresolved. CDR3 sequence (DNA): TGTGCCAGCAGTTACTCTTCAGAAAATCAGCCCCAGCATTTT. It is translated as CASSYSSENQPQHF.